These T cell receptor beta chains were read from a single sample in a study of cytomegalovirus exposure and HLA in healthy donors. Method: immunoSEQ multiplex PCR; TCRdb's copy keeps in-frame clones and lacks some. The sample consists of approximately 89,000 clones, roughly 60% of them appearing once. Sequencing input: PBMCs. These receptors were obtained from a woman aged 25 to 39 in good health and CMV-seropositive. CDR3s include the opening cysteine and the closing phenylalanine or tryptophan. The D gene is left open where the match is weak. The size field is filled for only some rows; it gives once, few, many or a size class.

>TRBV6-1|TRBJ1-2|13|TRBD1|NA
CASSIQGSLGYTF
TGTGCCAGCAGTATACAGGGGAGTCTGGGCTACACCTTC
>TRBV18|TRBJ1-1|14|NA|once
CASSQKGLNTEAFF
TGTGCCAGCTCACAAAAGGGGCTGAACACTGAAGCTTTCTTT
>TRBV4-1|TRBJ2-5|15|NA|NA
CASSRTKRGYETQYF
TGCGCCAGCAGCCGAACGAAACGGGGGTACGAGACCCAGTACTTC
>TRBV7-2|TRBJ2-3|17|TRBD2|NA
CASSLAGTSARTDTQYF
TGTGCCAGCAGCTTAGCGGGGACTAGCGCCCGCACAGATACGCAGTATTTT
>TRBV4-1|TRBJ1-1|17|NA|few
CASSQYGGASSNTEAFF
TGCGCCAGCAGCCAATATGGGGGGGCTTCTTCGAACACTGAAGCTTTCTTT
>TRBV7-2|TRBJ2-1|16|TRBD2|NA
CASSLVGSGGTGEQFF
TGTGCCAGCAGCTTAGTTGGAAGCGGGGGAACAGGTGAGCAGTTCTTC
>TRBV2|TRBJ2-1|11|NA|NA
CASILNNEQFF
TGTGCCAGCATTTTAAACAATGAGCAGTTCTTC
>TRBV6-1|TRBJ1-2|13|NA|NA
CASIPSGQHGYTF
TGTGCCAGCATTCCTTCTGGACAGCATGGCTACACCTTC
>TRBV5-6|TRBJ1-3|15|NA|NA
CASSLGGTSGNTIYF
TGTGCCAGCAGCTTGGGAGGCACCTCTGGAAACACCATATATTTT
>TRBV2|TRBJ1-3|11|NA|NA
CASSLANTIYF
TGTGCCAGCAGCCTTGCGAACACCATATATTTT
>TRBV30|TRBJ2-7|12|NA|NA
CAWTGESYEQYF
TGTGCCTGGACAGGGGAATCCTACGAGCAGTACTTC
>TRBV27|TRBJ1-1|14|NA|few
CASSFSGKGTEAFF
TGTGCCAGCAGTTTCTCGGGGAAGGGAACTGAAGCTTTCTTT
>TRBV2|TRBJ2-3|12|NA|few
CASSVSTDTQYF
TGTGCCAGCAGTGTAAGCACAGATACGCAGTATTTT
>TRBV14|TRBJ1-3|16|TRBD1|NA
CASSHPGTGKRNTIYF
TGTGCCAGCAGCCATCCCGGGACAGGAAAAAGAAACACCATATATTTT
>TRBV6-1|TRBJ2-7|14|TRBD1|few
CASSTGQRRHEQYF
TGTGCCAGCAGTACGGGACAGCGGCGACACGAGCAGTACTTC
>TRBV19|TRBJ2-7|15|TRBD1|NA
CASSIQGTGQYEQYF
TGTGCCAGTAGTATTCAAGGGACAGGGCAATACGAGCAGTACTTC
>TRBV7-9|TRBJ2-7|13|NA|NA
CASSLVTAPEQYF
TGTGCCAGCAGCTTAGTGACAGCCCCCGAGCAGTACTTC
>TRBV9|TRBJ2-2|15|NA|once
CASSPRTTETGELFF
TGTGCCAGCAGCCCAAGGACTACCGAGACCGGGGAGCTGTTTTTT
>TRBV6-6|TRBJ2-7|14|NA|NA
CASRDSRGSYEQYF
TGTGCCAGCAGAGATTCAAGGGGATCATACGAGCAGTACTTC
>TRBV30|TRBJ1-2|15|TRBD1|once
CAWSRWGRGDYGYTF
TGTGCCTGGAGCCGATGGGGCAGGGGGGACTATGGCTACACCTTC
>TRBV18|TRBJ2-5|16|NA|NA
CASSPLTGKGQETQYF
TGTGCCAGCTCGCCTCTGACAGGAAAGGGCCAAGAGACCCAGTACTTC
>TRBV19|TRBJ1-5|16|TRBD1|NA
CASSARQGASNQPQHF
TGTGCCAGTAGTGCCCGACAGGGGGCGAGCAATCAGCCCCAGCATTTT
>TRBV6-1|TRBJ2-2|14|NA|NA
CASGTDTNTGELFF
TGTGCCAGCGGTACAGACACGAACACCGGGGAGCTGTTTTTT
>TRBV4-3|TRBJ2-7|15|TRBD1|few
CASSQALGQNYEQYF
TGCGCCAGCAGCCAGGCTTTGGGACAGAACTACGAGCAGTACTTC
>TRBV7-2|TRBJ2-3|16|TRBD2|NA
CASSSIAGGAADTQYF
TGTGCCAGCAGCTCCATAGCGGGGGGGGCCGCAGATACGCAGTATTTT
>TRBV28|TRBJ1-2|17|TRBD1|once
CASSLRTGLAPNYGYTF
TGTGCCAGCAGTTTAAGGACAGGGCTCGCCCCCAACTATGGCTACACCTTC
>TRBV7-8|TRBJ1-1|14|NA|NA
CASSAGGRNTEAFF
TGTGCCAGCAGCGCCGGGGGGAGGAACACTGAAGCTTTCTTT
>TRBV28|TRBJ2-7|12|TRBD1|NA
CASSLRTGSPYF
TGTGCCAGCAGTTTAAGGACAGGGTCACCGTACTTC
>TRBV7-9|TRBJ2-6|17|NA|NA
CASSPGQGHSGANVLTF
TGTGCCAGCAGCCCGGGTCAGGGGCACTCTGGGGCCAACGTCCTGACTTTC
>TRBV6-4|TRBJ2-3|15|TRBD2|NA
CASSVLAGRGDTQYF
TGTGCCAGCAGTGTACTAGCCGGGCGGGGGGATACGCAGTATTTT
>TRBV6-5|TRBJ1-1|13|NA|NA
CASNEDRNTEAFF
TGTGCCAGCAACGAGGACAGGAACACTGAAGCTTTCTTT
>TRBV16|TRBJ2-7|14|NA|NA
CASSQWVAGNEQYF
TGTGCCAGCAGCCAATGGGTGGCCGGGAACGAGCAGTACTTC
>TRBV5-6|TRBJ1-5|14|TRBD1|NA
CASSLGQGAKPQHF
TGTGCCAGCAGCTTGGGTCAGGGGGCGAAGCCCCAGCATTTT
>TRBV19|TRBJ1-5|15|TRBD1|few
CASSFGQGADQPQHF
TGTGCCAGTAGTTTCGGACAGGGTGCGGATCAGCCCCAGCATTTT
>TRBV28|TRBJ1-3|17|TRBD1|NA
CASSSGQGPSSGNTIYF
TGTGCCAGCAGTTCGGGACAGGGCCCTTCATCTGGAAACACCATATATTTT
>TRBV5-1|TRBJ2-1|17|TRBD2|NA
CASSLSPRGGLTDEQFF
TGCGCCAGCAGCTTGTCCCCTCGGGGGGGCCTAACCGATGAGCAGTTCTTC
>TRBV28|TRBJ2-7|15|TRBD2|NA
CASRTGTSASYEQYF
TGTGCCAGCAGAACCGGGACTAGCGCCTCCTACGAGCAGTACTTC
>TRBV7-3|TRBJ1-1|16|TRBD1|few
CASSLEGTGMGTEAFF
TGTGCCAGCAGCTTAGAAGGGACAGGTATGGGCACTGAAGCTTTCTTT
>TRBV30|TRBJ1-2|13|TRBD1|once
CVPGQGSNYGYTF
TGTGTGCCCGGACAGGGATCTAACTATGGCTACACCTTC
>TRBV19|TRBJ2-7|15|TRBD2|NA
CASSILAGGSYEQYF
TGTGCCAGTAGTATCCTAGCGGGGGGATCCTACGAGCAGTACTTC
>TRBV30|TRBJ1-6|15|TRBD1|few
CAWTPGGSYNSPLHF
TGTGCCTGGACTCCAGGGGGCTCCTATAATTCACCCCTCCACTTT
>TRBV11-2|TRBJ1-2|14|TRBD1|NA
CASSSGTGFGGYTF
TGTGCCAGCAGCTCCGGGACAGGGTTTGGAGGCTACACCTTC
>TRBV4-2|TRBJ1-4|14|NA|NA
CASSHGRTNEKLFF
TGTGCCAGCAGCCACGGGAGGACTAATGAAAAACTGTTTTTT
>TRBV7-9|TRBJ2-3|17|TRBD2|NA
CASSRPTSGGSTDTQYF
TGTGCCAGCAGCCGACCGACTAGCGGGGGTAGCACAGATACGCAGTATTTT
>TRBV4-1|TRBJ1-1|15|TRBD1|NA
CASSPIPRDSPKAFF
TGCGCCAGCAGCCCTATTCCTAGGGACAGCCCCAAAGCTTTCTTT